These 16 T cell receptor beta chains originate from one sample sequenced in a study of patients and donors after allogeneic stem cell transplantation. TCRdb called the RT-PCR reads again in MiXCR, with one record for every CDR3 protein. The sample has approximately 430,000 distinct CDR3 sequences; 16% are singletons. The sample consisted of blood, either unsorted or a sorted T cell fraction (not recorded which). The receptors shown here come from a human donor who was either an allogeneic HSCT recipient or a stem cell or donor lymphocyte infusion donor (not recorded which). It is not recorded whose cells these are; they may come from a transplant donor.

The J gene is TRBJ1-2, the V gene TRBV7-2; D might be TRBD1 (5 bases). Trimming took off 1 base at V and 7 bases at J, with 10 bases between the two ends. The CDR3 contains 13 residues. Germline CDR1 is SGHTA and CDR2 is FQGNSA. The CDR3 region is CASSLGGGGGYTF. CDR3 coding DNA: TGTGCCAGCAGCTTAGGGGGGGGAGGTGGCTACACCTTC. Supplemented by reference TRBV7-2 and TRBJ1-2, the full variable domain reads GAGVSQSPSNKVTEKGKDVELRCDPISGHTALYWYRQSLGQGLEFLIYFQGNSAPDKSGLPSDRFSAERTGGSVSTLTIQRTQQEDSAVYLCASSLGGGGGYTFGSGTRLTVV.

As DNA, the CDR3 is TGTGCCAGCAGTAGGGGGGAAGCCTACAATGAGCAGTTCTTC. This translates into CASSRGEAYNEQFF. The chain combines TRBV25-1 with TRBJ2-1, with D tentatively TRBD1 or TRBD2 (6 bases each). The CDR3 loop spans 14 amino acids. Deletions cut 5 bases from V and 2 bases from J, with 10 bases between. From germline, CDR1 is MGHDK and CDR2 SYGVNS.

This clonotype was recorded a few times. This sequence joins TRBV4-1 and TRBJ2-5; 9 bases align to TRBD1. CDR1 is MGHRA and CDR2 is YSYEKL in the germline V gene. The CDR3 totals 16 residues. With V trimmed by 4 bases and J by 4 bases, 10 bases remained unmatched. The CDR3 DNA sequence: TGCGCCAGCAGCCGGCCGGGACAGGGACCCTCAGAGACCCAGTACTTC. Protein: CASSRPGQGPSETQYF.

This chain connects TRBV12-3 or TRBV12-4 to TRBJ1-5, with TRBD1 identical over 7 bases. There are 15 residues in the CDR3. J lost 2 bases, V lost 6 bases, and 7 bases had no gene match. Here the CDR3 DNA reads TGTGCCAGCAGCCGAGATACAGGGGGCAATCAGCCCCAGCATTTT. This codes for CASSRDTGGNQPQHF.

The chain is built from TRBV6-5 and TRBJ2-2, with 8 bases lining up with TRBD1. The CDR3 has 16 residues. The junction had 6 bases not matched to a gene; V was cut back by 2 bases and J by 4 bases. Germline V gene data show CDR1 as MNHEY and CDR2 as SVGAGI. The CDR3 here is CASSYRQGRSTGELFF. The CDR3 region has the DNA TGTGCCAGCAGTTACCGACAGGGGAGGAGCACCGGGGAGCTGTTTTTT.

This clonotype was picked up a small number of times. The chain employs TRBV9 and TRBJ1-2, with 7 bases aligning to TRBD1. Germline trimming cut 4 bases from V and 6 bases from J; bases unmatched to any gene: 15. The CDR3 totals 16 residues. The germline V gene has CDR1 SGDLS and CDR2 YYNGEE. DNA of the CDR3: TGTGCCAGCAGCACGGACAGGACCACCCCCCTGAATGGCTACACCTTC. Translation gives CASSTDRTTPLNGYTF.

The chain employs TRBV3-1 and TRBJ2-5; a possible D gene is TRBD1 (5 bases). The CDR3 is 13 amino acids. Trimming removed 0 bases from V and 3 bases from J, with 5 bases in between. Germline CDR1 reads LGHDT; CDR2 reads YNNKEL (reference sequence). CDR3 coding DNA: TGTGCCAGCAGCCAAGACAGGGAAGAGACCCAGTACTTC. Translation gives CASSQDREETQYF.

The V gene is TRBV6-4, the J gene TRBJ2-7; TRBD2 agrees at 8 bases. The CDR3 runs to 13 residues. The V and J ends lost 3 bases and 8 bases, in that order; junction bases with no gene match: 6. Germline-derived CDR1 and CDR2 are MRHNA and SNTAGT. Here the CDR3 DNA reads TGTGCCAGCAGTGAGCGGGAGGATCTGAAGCAGTACTTC. Amino acid sequence: CASSEREDLKQYF.

The rearrangement joins TRBV7-2 to TRBJ1-1, with D perhaps matching TRBD1 (5 bases). V lost 6 bases and J lost 4, with 18 bases in between. The germline V gene has CDR1 SGHTA and CDR2 FQGNSA. The CDR3 is 15 amino acids. Here the CDR3 reads CASSHPRVGATEAFF. The DNA for the CDR3 is TGTGCCAGCAGTCACCCTCGGGTAGGGGCCACTGAAGCTTTCTTT.

The chain has TRBV5-1 and TRBJ1-2; D is perhaps TRBD1 (6 bases). Germline CDR1 SGHRS, CDR2 YFSETQ. The CDR3 has 13 amino acids. V dropped 4 bases and J dropped 6 bases, with 13 bases sitting between them. The CDR3 DNA follows: TGCGCCAGCAGCCCTTCAGGGACACATGGCTACACCTTC. Amino acid sequence: CASSPSGTHGYTF.

The chain has TRBV20-1 and TRBJ2-1; D is perhaps TRBD2 (6 bases). This CDR3 region has 17 residues. Trimming removed 0 bases from V and 4 bases from J, with 19 bases in between. Germline-derived CDR1 and CDR2 are DFQATT and SNEGSKA (reference sequence). The chain's CDR3 is CSARDDGSLFPYNEQFF. CDR3 coding DNA: TGCAGTGCTAGAGATGACGGGAGCCTATTTCCATACAATGAGCAGTTCTTC.

There are a few counts of this clonotype. The chain links TRBV4-2 to TRBJ2-4; D is unresolved. The ends were cut back, 0 bases at V and 0 bases at J, with 9 bases in the middle. This CDR3 contains 16 residues. Looked up from germline, CDR1 is LGHNA and CDR2 is YNFKEQ. The CDR3 nucleotides are TGTGCCAGCAGCCAAGATCTGGGCCTAGCCAAAAACATTCAGTACTTC. As protein: CASSQDLGLAKNIQYF.

This clonotype was counted many times. The chain employs TRBV7-9 and TRBJ2-7; tentative D call: TRBD2 (7 bases). There are 13 residues in the CDR3. V gave up 4 bases and J gave up 6 bases, with 13 bases separating them. Germline V lookup: CDR1 SEHNR, CDR2 FQNEAQ (reference sequence). CDR3 nucleotides: TGTGCCAGCAGCTACAAGGGGGGGCCCGAGCAGTACTTC. This encodes CASSYKGGPEQYF.

In this sample, this clonotype turned up a few times. The gene calls are TRBV7-9 and TRBJ2-2; D possibly corresponds to TRBD2 (6 bases). V gave up 1 base and J gave up 4 bases, with 13 bases separating them. This CDR3 has 16 residues. Looked up from germline, CDR1 is SEHNR and CDR2 is FQNEAQ (reference sequence). The CDR3 nucleotides read TGTGCCAGCAGCTTAGTTGGGACTTTGACCACCGGGGAGCTGTTTTTT. This gives the protein CASSLVGTLTTGELFF.

V and J are TRBV2 and TRBJ2-2; D is unresolved. The germline V gene encodes CDR1 SNHLY and CDR2 FYNNEI. The length of the CDR3 is 11 residues. The V end was cut by 8 bases, the J end by 7 bases, with 8 bases between. The CDR3 is CASRRIGELFF. CDR3 bases: TGTGCCAGCCGACGAATCGGGGAGCTGTTTTTT.

This clonotype showed up just a few times. J is TRBJ1-1 and V is TRBV20-1, with 9 nucleotides matching TRBD1. The CDR3 totals 15 residues. Unmatched junction bases numbered 5, after V lost 0 bases and J lost 3 bases. Germline V gives CDR1 DFQATT, CDR2 SNEGSKA (reference sequence). The CDR3 nucleotides read TGCAGTGCTAGAGATTACAGGGGGCGGGACACTGAAGCTTTCTTT. Translated: CSARDYRGRDTEAFF.